Below, 20 T cell receptor beta chains from the same sample are listed, as sequenced in a study of monozygotic twins with cystic fibrosis. Repertoires were generated with immunoSEQ multiplex PCR, while TCRdb's copy carries only in-frame clones and drops some. The sample records 15,000 or so clones, approximately 85% being singletons. Sequenced sample: blood. The receptors derive from a boy younger than 18 with cystic fibrosis.

This chain joins TRBV6-6 and TRBJ2-3; 9 bases map to TRBD2. The CDR3 covers 13 residues. Germline CDR1 is MNHNY and CDR2 is SVGAGI (reference sequence). With V trimmed by 8 bases and J by 3 bases, 3 bases remained unmatched. As DNA, the CDR3 is TGTGCCAGCTCAAGCGGGGGGACAGATACGCAGTATTTT. Translating it yields CASSSGGTDTQYF.

The V call is TRBV5-1, the J call TRBJ2-3; weak D call: TRBD2 (5 bases). The CDR3 spans 14 residues. Germline V gives CDR1 SGHRS, CDR2 YFSETQ. The V and J ends lost 3 bases and 5 bases respectively, with 13 bases between them. CDR3 sequence (DNA): TGCGCCAGCAGCTACAGCGGTACCGGAGATACGCAGTATTTT. The encoded protein is CASSYSGTGDTQYF.

The chain has TRBV19 and TRBJ2-3; D remains unclear. Germline CDR1 LNHDA, CDR2 SQIVND (reference sequence). This CDR3 has 15 residues. V dropped 1 base and J dropped 0 bases, with 8 bases sitting between them. The CDR3 DNA reads TGTGCCAGTAGTATAGTTGGCGGAAGCACAGATACGCAGTATTTT. This codes for CASSIVGGSTDTQYF.

This clone occurred once. V and J are TRBV15 and TRBJ1-1; D is possibly TRBD1 (6 bases). Germline V gene lookup returns CDR1 LNHNV and CDR2 YYDKDF (reference sequence). Trimming took 6 bases from V and 1 from J, leaving 9 bases between them. The CDR3 covers 13 residues. In nucleotides, the CDR3 is TGTGCCACCAGGGGAGGGGGGAACACTGAAGCTTTCTTT. It translates to CATRGGGNTEAFF.

This sequence joins TRBV9 and TRBJ1-2, with D possibly TRBD1 on 5 matching bases. Germline-derived CDR1 and CDR2 are SGDLS and YYNGEE. The V and J ends lost 0 bases and 2 bases respectively, with 14 bases between them. CDR3 length: 16 amino acids. The CDR3 DNA sequence: TGTGCCAGCAGCGTAGGGTTCGGGGCAACGAACTATGGCTACACCTTC. Its protein product is CASSVGFGATNYGYTF.

The chain links TRBV2 to TRBJ2-5; TRBD2 is a possible D gene (6 bases). Germline CDR1 SNHLY, CDR2 FYNNEI. The CDR3 loop spans 12 amino acids. V was pared by 8 bases and J by 4 bases, with 11 bases between. For the CDR3, the DNA is TGTGCCAGCGGGGGGACCGGAGAGACCCAGTACTTC. As protein: CASGGTGETQYF.

The chain employs TRBV25-1 and TRBJ2-1, with D possibly matching TRBD2 (5 bases). Germline lookup yields CDR1 MGHDK and CDR2 SYGVNS. V lost 2 bases, J lost 11 bases, and 13 bases lay in between. This CDR3 spans 13 amino acids. CDR3 sequence reads: CASSEPNGRKQFF. The CDR3 DNA is TGTGCCAGCAGTGAACCGAATGGGAGAAAGCAGTTCTTC.

The sample holds one count of this clone. The chain links TRBV5-1 to TRBJ2-1; the match to TRBD2 covers 16 bases. There are 20 residues in the CDR3. The germline V gene encodes CDR1 SGHRS and CDR2 YFSETQ. The J segment lost 6 bases and the V segment lost 4 bases, leaving 16 bases of the junction unmatched. The CDR3 nucleotides read TGCGCCAGCAGCGGCCCCGGGACAGGGACTAGCGGGAGGGTGGGCAATGAGCAGTTCTTC. This translates into CASSGPGTGTSGRVGNEQFF.

The chain combines TRBV27 with TRBJ2-1; D gene unclear. In germline, CDR1 is MNHEY, CDR2 SMNVEV (reference sequence). This CDR3 region has 12 residues. The V gene lost 5 bases and the J gene lost 8 bases, with 10 bases spanning the gap. The CDR3 DNA reads as TGTGCCAGCAGTCTGCTAGGCGATGAGCAGTTCTTC. It translates to CASSLLGDEQFF.

The chain couples TRBV10-3 to TRBJ1-2, with 7 bases fitting TRBD1. In germline, CDR1 is ENHRY, CDR2 SYGVKD. J gave up 7 bases and V 4 bases, and 9 bases lay outside the gene matches. The CDR3 loop spans 14 amino acids. The DNA of the CDR3 is TGTGCCATCAGTGTTGGCAGGGGGATAGGTGGCTACACCTTC. It specifies CAISVGRGIGGYTF.

The DNA of the CDR3 is TGCGCCAGCAAGGGGGAACAGGGAAACACCGGGGAGCTGTTTTTT. Its translation: CASKGEQGNTGELFF. This chain joins TRBV5-1 and TRBJ2-2; weak D call: TRBD1 (6 bases). The CDR3 has 15 amino acids. Germline V gene sequence: CDR1 SGHRS, CDR2 YFSETQ. Trimming left V 6 bases short and J 2 bases short, with 14 bases between. Based on the CDR3 plus reference TRBV5-1 and TRBJ2-2, the full variable domain is KAGVTQTPRYLIKTRGQQVTLSCSPISGHRSVSWYQQTPGQGLQFLFEYFSETQRNKGNFPGRFSGRQFSNSRSEMNVSTLELGDSALYLCASKGEQGNTGELFFGEGSRLTVL.

The chain couples TRBV10-3 to TRBJ2-2; TRBD1 agrees at 7 bases. From germline, CDR1 is ENHRY and CDR2 SYGVKD. This CDR3 contains 16 residues. J was trimmed by 2 bases and V by 1 base; bases with no gene match: 4. CDR3 protein: CAISEWGTDNTGELFF. CDR3 nucleotide sequence: TGTGCCATCAGTGAGTGGGGGACAGACAACACCGGGGAGCTGTTTTTT.

The V call is TRBV5-1, the J call TRBJ2-1; unclear D gene. V shed 9 bases and J shed 4 bases, with 14 bases lying between them. CDR3 length: 13 amino acids. Looked up from germline, CDR1 is SGHRS and CDR2 is YFSETQ. CDR3 nucleotides: TGCGCCACCCGGGCGGCCAGTTACAATGAGCAGTTCTTC. Its translation is CATRAASYNEQFF. The whole variable domain, filled in from reference TRBV5-1 and TRBJ2-1, reads KAGVTQTPRYLIKTRGQQVTLSCSPISGHRSVSWYQQTPGQGLQFLFEYFSETQRNKGNFPGRFSGRQFSNSRSEMNVSTLELGDSALYLCATRAASYNEQFFGPGTRLTVL.

V gene TRBV27 combines with J gene TRBJ1-1; 7 bases line up with TRBD1. The CDR3 has 14 amino acids. J gave up 4 bases and V 5 bases, and 7 bases lay outside the gene matches. The germline CDR1 and CDR2 sequences are MNHEY and SMNVEV (reference sequence). The CDR3 nucleotides are TGTGCCAGCAGTCCTCACGACAGGGTCACTGAAGCTTTCTTT. It is translated as CASSPHDRVTEAFF.

The chain joins TRBV29-1 to TRBJ2-4; no definite D call. This CDR3 region has 14 residues. The ends were cut back, 4 bases at V and 0 bases at J, with 10 bases in the middle. Per germline, CDR1 SQVTM and CDR2 ANQGSEA. The CDR3 coding sequence is TGCAGCGTTGCATCGACTTTAGCCAAAAACATTCAGTACTTC. This translates into CSVASTLAKNIQYF.

The genes are TRBV6-5 and TRBJ2-7; D is possibly TRBD2 (6 bases). CDR3 length: 15 amino acids. Trimming cost V 6 bases and J 2 bases, with 17 bases left between them. Germline V CDR1 and CDR2: MNHEY, SVGAGI. The DNA for the CDR3 is TGTGCCAGCAGAAAACCTATCGGGGGAGCCTACGAGCAGTACTTC. It yields the protein CASRKPIGGAYEQYF.

The chain has TRBV4-1 and TRBJ1-1, with D tentatively TRBD1 (6 bases). Germline V gene lookup returns CDR1 MGHRA and CDR2 YSYEKL. The V gene lost 2 bases and the J gene lost 2 bases, with 15 bases spanning the gap. CDR3 length equals 16 residues. CDR3 sequence reads: CASSQPTRGVNTEAFF. CDR3 nucleotide sequence: TGCGCCAGCAGCCAACCCACCAGGGGCGTAAACACTGAAGCTTTCTTT.

The CDR3 coding sequence is TGCGCCAGCCTCGGTGGCACTGAAGCTTTCTTT. As protein: CASLGGTEAFF. The genes are TRBV10-2 and TRBJ1-1; D gene uncertain. The germline V gene encodes CDR1 WSHSY and CDR2 SAAADI. V was pared by 8 bases and J by 4 bases, with 8 bases between. The CDR3 is 11 residues long.

CDR3 amino acids: CASSQERGGVREQYF. As DNA, the CDR3 is TGTGCCAGCAGCCAAGAGAGAGGGGGGGTACGGGAGCAGTACTTC. This chain uses TRBV4-2 with TRBJ2-7; a weak D match, TRBD2 (7 bases). The ends were cut back, 0 bases at V and 7 bases at J, with 16 bases in the middle. The CDR3 is 15 residues long. Germline assignment: CDR1 LGHNA and CDR2 YNFKEQ.

This chain uses TRBV29-1 with TRBJ1-1; 7 bases map to TRBD1. CDR1 is SQVTM and CDR2 is ANQGSEA in the germline V gene. Germline trimming cut 0 bases from V and 12 bases from J; bases unmatched to any gene: 4. This CDR3 has 11 residues. CDR3 region: CSVEDAGGTFF. The CDR3 DNA sequence: TGCAGCGTTGAAGATGCAGGGGGTACTTTCTTT. Together with reference TRBV29-1 and TRBJ1-1, the CDR3 gives the full variable domain: SAVISQKPSRDICQRGTSLTIQCQVDSQVTMMFWYRQQPGQSLTLIATANQGSEATYESGFVIDKFPISRPNLTFSTLTVSNMSPEDSSIYLCSVEDAGGTFFGQGTRLTVV.